A selection of T cell receptor beta chains follows, all from one sample in a study of T-cell reconstitution after alpha-beta-depleted transplantation in children. TCRdb independently ran MiXCR on the PCR reads; one entry per CDR3 protein. The data hold about 200,000 distinct CDR3 sequences, with 6.6% observed a single time. The sequencing used PBMCs, collected before TCRalphabeta/CD19-depleted stem cell transplant. These TCRs come from a boy aged 2 to 10 with acute lymphoblastic leukemia, due to receive a stem cell transplant. CDR3s include the opening cysteine and the closing phenylalanine or tryptophan. A D gene is named only where the DNA matches it firmly. The listing skips clone size in some rows; elsewhere it reads once, few, many or a size class.

clone_size: many; v_call: TRBV29-1; d_call: NA; j_call: TRBJ1-1; cdr3_aa: CSVGRMETGMNTEAFF; cdr3_nt: TGCAGCGTTGGACGTATGGAGACAGGCATGAACACTGAAGCTTTCTTT
clone_size: many; v_call: TRBV15; d_call: NA; j_call: TRBJ2-1; cdr3_aa: CATSPGRGTYNEQFF; cdr3_nt: TGTGCCACCAGCCCAGGGAGGGGGACCTACAATGAGCAGTTCTTC
clone_size: few; v_call: TRBV29-1; d_call: TRBD1; j_call: TRBJ2-1; cdr3_aa: CSVDHDGQGLGGEQFF; cdr3_nt: TGCAGCGTTGACCACGATGGACAGGGATTGGGGGGTGAGCAGTTCTTC
clone_size: few; v_call: TRBV7-9; d_call: NA; j_call: TRBJ1-3; cdr3_aa: CAEGGSSGNTIYF; cdr3_nt: TGTGCCGAGGGGGGGAGCTCTGGAAACACCATATATTTT
clone_size: few; v_call: TRBV4-3; d_call: TRBD1; j_call: TRBJ1-2; cdr3_aa: CASSQTGTGDYGYTF; cdr3_nt: TGCGCCAGCAGCCAAACCGGGACAGGGGACTATGGCTACACCTTC
clone_size: NA; v_call: TRBV27; d_call: NA; j_call: TRBJ2-1; cdr3_aa: CASSPGFGAGEQFF; cdr3_nt: TGTGCCAGCAGTCCTGGATTTGGAGCGGGTGAGCAGTTCTTC
clone_size: few; v_call: TRBV11-2; d_call: TRBD1; j_call: TRBJ2-2; cdr3_aa: CASSLEATGGTGELFF; cdr3_nt: TGTGCCAGCAGCTTAGAAGCTACAGGGGGCACCGGGGAGCTGTTTTTT
clone_size: NA; v_call: TRBV5-1; d_call: NA; j_call: TRBJ1-2; cdr3_aa: CASSYSTGAADVDTF; cdr3_nt: TGCGCCAGCAGTTACTCGACGGGGGCGGCCGACGTGGACACCTTC
clone_size: few; v_call: TRBV7-9; d_call: NA; j_call: TRBJ1-3; cdr3_aa: CASRPRGPSGNTIYF; cdr3_nt: TGTGCCAGCAGACCCCGGGGCCCTTCTGGAAACACCATATATTTT
clone_size: many; v_call: TRBV5-4; d_call: TRBD1; j_call: TRBJ1-3; cdr3_aa: CASSRDRGTGNTIYF; cdr3_nt: TGTGCCAGCAGCCGAGACAGGGGAACTGGAAACACCATATATTTT
clone_size: few; v_call: TRBV4-3; d_call: NA; j_call: TRBJ1-1; cdr3_aa: CASSDWGVTEAFF; cdr3_nt: TGCGCCAGCAGTGATTGGGGGGTAACTGAAGCTTTCTTT
clone_size: many; v_call: TRBV28; d_call: NA; j_call: TRBJ2-7; cdr3_aa: CASSSLIGPFYEQYF; cdr3_nt: TGTGCCAGCAGTTCACTAATAGGACCCTTCTACGAGCAGTACTTC
clone_size: many; v_call: TRBV28; d_call: NA; j_call: TRBJ2-4; cdr3_aa: CASSLSANLAKNIQYF; cdr3_nt: TGTGCCAGCAGTTTATCAGCTAACCTAGCCAAAAACATTCAGTACTTC
clone_size: few; v_call: TRBV12-3/TRBV12-4; d_call: NA; j_call: TRBJ2-1; cdr3_aa: CASSLGVAGEFF; cdr3_nt: TGTGCCAGCAGTTTAGGCGTAGCAGGGGAGTTCTTC
clone_size: few; v_call: TRBV19; d_call: NA; j_call: TRBJ2-5; cdr3_aa: CASSIRDGETQYF; cdr3_nt: TGTGCCAGTAGTATCAGGGATGGGGAGACCCAGTACTTC
clone_size: NA; v_call: TRBV20-1; d_call: NA; j_call: TRBJ1-2; cdr3_aa: CSARLDTALYGYTF; cdr3_nt: TGCAGTGCTAGGCTCGACACGGCTCTTTATGGCTACACCTTC
clone_size: many; v_call: TRBV20-1; d_call: NA; j_call: TRBJ2-7; cdr3_aa: CSARDLSASSSYEQYF; cdr3_nt: TGCAGTGCTAGAGATCTCTCTGCTAGCAGTTCCTACGAGCAGTACTTC
clone_size: few; v_call: TRBV10-3; d_call: NA; j_call: TRBJ2-7; cdr3_aa: CAISDSYRDRYEQYF; cdr3_nt: TGTGCCATCAGTGACTCATACCGGGACCGCTACGAGCAGTACTTC
clone_size: few; v_call: TRBV5-1; d_call: NA; j_call: TRBJ1-1; cdr3_aa: CASSFPGGRTEAFF; cdr3_nt: TGCGCCAGCAGCTTCCCCGGGGGGAGGACTGAAGCTTTCTTT
clone_size: many; v_call: TRBV15; d_call: TRBD2; j_call: TRBJ2-7; cdr3_aa: CATSRERSGSDEQYF; cdr3_nt: TGTGCCACCAGCAGAGAACGGAGCGGGAGCGACGAGCAGTACTTC
clone_size: many; v_call: TRBV15; d_call: NA; j_call: TRBJ1-1; cdr3_aa: CATSRDRGFSTEAFF; cdr3_nt: TGTGCCACCAGCAGAGACAGGGGATTTAGCACTGAAGCTTTCTTT
clone_size: many; v_call: TRBV20-1; d_call: NA; j_call: TRBJ2-1; cdr3_aa: CSAPGTSDYNEQFF; cdr3_nt: TGCAGTGCGCCCGGGACTTCCGACTACAATGAGCAGTTCTTC
clone_size: many; v_call: TRBV7-3; d_call: NA; j_call: TRBJ2-5; cdr3_aa: CASSLYAASQETQYF; cdr3_nt: TGTGCCAGCAGCTTATATGCGGCCTCACAAGAGACCCAGTACTTC
clone_size: NA; v_call: TRBV7-9; d_call: NA; j_call: TRBJ2-2; cdr3_aa: CASSFGANTGELFF; cdr3_nt: TGTGCCAGCAGCTTCGGAGCTAACACCGGGGAGCTGTTTTTT
clone_size: many; v_call: TRBV6-2/TRBV6-3; d_call: TRBD1; j_call: TRBJ2-1; cdr3_aa: CASTWGQGTYNEQFF; cdr3_nt: TGTGCCAGCACCTGGGGACAGGGAACATACAATGAGCAGTTCTTC
clone_size: NA; v_call: TRBV7-2; d_call: TRBD2; j_call: TRBJ2-1; cdr3_aa: CASSSTSGLNEQFF; cdr3_nt: TGTGCCAGCAGCTCGACTAGCGGGCTAAATGAGCAGTTCTTC
clone_size: NA; v_call: TRBV12-3/TRBV12-4; d_call: NA; j_call: TRBJ2-7; cdr3_aa: CASSLASQAYEQYF; cdr3_nt: TGTGCCAGCAGTTTAGCTTCGCAGGCCTACGAGCAGTACTTC
clone_size: few; v_call: TRBV11-2; d_call: NA; j_call: TRBJ2-5; cdr3_aa: CASSLWVEGKGQETQYF; cdr3_nt: TGTGCCAGCAGCTTGTGGGTAGAAGGGAAAGGCCAAGAGACCCAGTACTTC
clone_size: few; v_call: TRBV12-3/TRBV12-4; d_call: NA; j_call: TRBJ1-5; cdr3_aa: CASSFSTRPQHF; cdr3_nt: TGTGCCAGCAGTTTCTCGACCAGGCCCCAGCATTTT
clone_size: many; v_call: TRBV7-9; d_call: NA; j_call: TRBJ2-1; cdr3_aa: CASSQELRNEQFF; cdr3_nt: TGTGCCAGCAGCCAGGAACTAAGGAATGAGCAGTTCTTC
clone_size: many; v_call: TRBV9; d_call: NA; j_call: TRBJ2-3; cdr3_aa: CASSVAIVTDTQYF; cdr3_nt: TGTGCCAGCAGCGTAGCGATAGTCACAGATACGCAGTATTTT
clone_size: NA; v_call: TRBV4-2; d_call: TRBD2; j_call: TRBJ2-5; cdr3_aa: CASSQAGGPEETQYF; cdr3_nt: TGTGCCAGCAGCCAAGCGGGAGGCCCCGAAGAGACCCAGTACTTC
clone_size: few; v_call: TRBV7-9; d_call: NA; j_call: TRBJ2-2; cdr3_aa: CASSLDLGTGELFF; cdr3_nt: TGTGCCAGCAGCTTGGATCTAGGGACCGGGGAGCTGTTTTTT
clone_size: many; v_call: TRBV2; d_call: NA; j_call: TRBJ1-1; cdr3_aa: CASRQGGLNTEAFF; cdr3_nt: TGTGCCAGCAGACAGGGAGGATTGAACACTGAAGCTTTCTTT
clone_size: many; v_call: TRBV9; d_call: NA; j_call: TRBJ2-2; cdr3_aa: CASTNGGELFF; cdr3_nt: TGTGCCAGCACCAATGGGGGGGAGCTGTTTTTT
clone_size: NA; v_call: TRBV29-1; d_call: NA; j_call: TRBJ1-6; cdr3_aa: CSVSEGSYNSPLHF; cdr3_nt: TGCAGCGTGTCGGAGGGCTCCTATAATTCACCCCTCCACTTT
clone_size: many; v_call: TRBV6-5; d_call: TRBD2; j_call: TRBJ2-3; cdr3_aa: CASSYRTSGIATQYF; cdr3_nt: TGTGCCAGCAGTTACCGGACTAGCGGGATCGCGACGCAGTATTTT
clone_size: few; v_call: TRBV20-1; d_call: TRBD1; j_call: TRBJ2-1; cdr3_aa: CSADRGWEQFF; cdr3_nt: TGCAGTGCTGACAGGGGTTGGGAGCAGTTCTTC
clone_size: NA; v_call: TRBV3-1; d_call: NA; j_call: TRBJ2-1; cdr3_aa: CASSQYIFGGLSSYNEQFF; cdr3_nt: TGTGCCAGCAGCCAGTACATCTTTGGGGGCCTAAGCTCCTACAATGAGCAGTTCTTC
clone_size: NA; v_call: TRBV3-1; d_call: NA; j_call: TRBJ2-3; cdr3_aa: CASSQEGGDTQYF; cdr3_nt: TGTGCCAGCAGCCAAGAAGGAGGGGATACGCAGTATTTT
clone_size: many; v_call: TRBV28; d_call: NA; j_call: TRBJ1-3; cdr3_aa: CASSLGGDGNTIYF; cdr3_nt: TGTGCCAGCAGTTTAGGAGGGGACGGAAACACCATATATTTT
clone_size: few; v_call: TRBV14; d_call: TRBD1; j_call: TRBJ1-2; cdr3_aa: CASSRRDSRRYGYTF; cdr3_nt: TGTGCCAGCAGCCGTAGGGACAGCAGACGCTATGGCTACACCTTC
clone_size: many; v_call: TRBV15; d_call: NA; j_call: TRBJ2-3; cdr3_aa: CATSRSTSDTQYF; cdr3_nt: TGTGCCACCAGCAGATCCACTTCAGATACGCAGTATTTT
clone_size: many; v_call: TRBV10-3; d_call: TRBD1; j_call: TRBJ2-1; cdr3_aa: CATLSGTGSPEQFF; cdr3_nt: TGTGCCACCCTGTCCGGGACAGGGAGTCCTGAGCAGTTCTTC
clone_size: few; v_call: TRBV7-9; d_call: NA; j_call: TRBJ1-2; cdr3_aa: CASSQSVRGNSF; cdr3_nt: TGTGCCAGCAGCCAATCCGTCAGGGGAAATTCGTTC
clone_size: NA; v_call: TRBV30; d_call: TRBD2; j_call: TRBJ2-3; cdr3_aa: CAWGAGITDTQYF; cdr3_nt: TGTGCCTGGGGAGCGGGGATCACAGATACGCAGTATTTT
clone_size: many; v_call: TRBV28; d_call: TRBD2; j_call: TRBJ2-1; cdr3_aa: CASSPQGTSGAYNEQFF; cdr3_nt: TGTGCCAGCAGTCCACAAGGGACTAGCGGGGCCTACAATGAGCAGTTCTTC
clone_size: NA; v_call: TRBV20-1; d_call: TRBD2; j_call: TRBJ2-3; cdr3_aa: CSARPSVMRGYPDTQYF; cdr3_nt: TGCAGTGCTAGACCTTCCGTAATGCGGGGGTATCCAGATACGCAGTATTTT
clone_size: many; v_call: TRBV9; d_call: NA; j_call: TRBJ2-1; cdr3_aa: CASSVAPTRSYNEQFF; cdr3_nt: TGTGCCAGCAGCGTAGCTCCGACTAGATCCTACAATGAGCAGTTCTTC
clone_size: once; v_call: TRBV4-2; d_call: TRBD1; j_call: TRBJ1-5; cdr3_aa: CAMGLRDSPSNQPQHF; cdr3_nt: TGTGCCATGGGCCTTCGGGACAGCCCAAGCAATCAGCCCCAGCATTTT
clone_size: few; v_call: TRBV2; d_call: TRBD2; j_call: TRBJ2-7; cdr3_aa: CASSVERGSRGQYF; cdr3_nt: TGTGCCAGCAGTGTGGAGCGGGGGTCTCGGGGGCAGTACTTC
clone_size: NA; v_call: TRBV18; d_call: NA; j_call: TRBJ2-7; cdr3_aa: CASSPTRGAYEQYF; cdr3_nt: TGTGCCAGCTCCCCTACCAGGGGAGCCTACGAGCAGTACTTC
clone_size: many; v_call: TRBV29-1; d_call: TRBD2; j_call: TRBJ2-2; cdr3_aa: CSVEGSGSAGELFF; cdr3_nt: TGCAGCGTTGAAGGTAGCGGGAGCGCCGGGGAGCTGTTTTTT
clone_size: many; v_call: TRBV19; d_call: NA; j_call: TRBJ1-1; cdr3_aa: CASSSPNRVSAFF; cdr3_nt: TGTGCCAGTAGTTCGCCGAACAGGGTTTCTGCTTTCTTT
clone_size: many; v_call: TRBV5-1; d_call: NA; j_call: TRBJ2-3; cdr3_aa: CASSSSTSTDTQYF; cdr3_nt: TGCGCCAGCAGCTCCTCTACTAGCACAGATACGCAGTATTTT
clone_size: many; v_call: TRBV7-9; d_call: NA; j_call: TRBJ1-1; cdr3_aa: CASSFSVNTEAFF; cdr3_nt: TGTGCCAGCAGCTTCTCGGTGAACACTGAAGCTTTCTTT